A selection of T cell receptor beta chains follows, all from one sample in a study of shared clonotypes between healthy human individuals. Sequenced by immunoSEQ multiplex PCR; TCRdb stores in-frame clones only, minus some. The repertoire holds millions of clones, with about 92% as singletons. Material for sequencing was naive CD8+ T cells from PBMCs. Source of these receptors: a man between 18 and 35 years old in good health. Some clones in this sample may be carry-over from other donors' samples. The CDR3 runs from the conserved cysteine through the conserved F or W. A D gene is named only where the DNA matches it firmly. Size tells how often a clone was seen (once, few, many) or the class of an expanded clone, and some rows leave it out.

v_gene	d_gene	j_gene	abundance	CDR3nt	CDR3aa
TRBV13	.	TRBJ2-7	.	TGTGCCAGCAGCGCACGGGGGACCACCTACGAGCAGTACTTC	CASSARGTTYEQYF
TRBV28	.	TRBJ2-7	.	TGTGCCAGCAGTTTCCAGGTCTACGAGCAGTACTTC	CASSFQVYEQYF
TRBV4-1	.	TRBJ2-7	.	TGCGCCAGCAGCCAAGTTCTTTCCGGGGGCGACGAGCAGTACTTC	CASSQVLSGGDEQYF
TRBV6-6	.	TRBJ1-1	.	TGTGCCAGCAGGGAACCGGGACGGCGAGCCACTGAAGCTTTCTTT	CASREPGRRATEAFF
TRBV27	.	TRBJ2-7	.	TGTGCCAGCAGTCCGACTCCGAGCGGCCTTATTGAGCAGTACTTC	CASSPTPSGLIEQYF
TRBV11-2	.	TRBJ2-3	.	TGTGCCAGCAGCTTTCCTCCCGGTCTCACAGATACGCAGTATTTT	CASSFPPGLTDTQYF
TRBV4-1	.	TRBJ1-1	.	TGCGCCAGCAGCCAGCAGGGGTTGGGCACTGAAGCTTTCTTT	CASSQQGLGTEAFF
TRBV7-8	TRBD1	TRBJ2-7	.	TGTGCCAGCAGCCCACGATTGGGACAGGGGGACCCAGAGCAGTACTTC	CASSPRLGQGDPEQYF
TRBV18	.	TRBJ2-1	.	TGTGCCAGCTCACCTTCTAGCTATGAGCAGTTCTTC	CASSPSSYEQFF
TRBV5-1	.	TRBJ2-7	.	TGCGCCAGCAGCTTGGGACAAACGGTACACTCATCCTACGAGCAGTACTTC	CASSLGQTVHSSYEQYF
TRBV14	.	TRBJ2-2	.	TGTGCCAGCAGCCCCTACAAGTACACCGGGGAGCTGTTTTTT	CASSPYKYTGELFF
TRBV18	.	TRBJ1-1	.	TGTGCCAGCTCACCACCGCAGGACACTGAAGCTTTCTTT	CASSPPQDTEAFF
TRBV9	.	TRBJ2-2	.	TGTGCCAGCAGCTTTAGAGGGCAGGGAAACACCGGGGAGCTGTTTTTT	CASSFRGQGNTGELFF
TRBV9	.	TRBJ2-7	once	TGTGCCAGCAGCGTGGGGGGGACAGAGAAATACGAGCAGTACTTC	CASSVGGTEKYEQYF
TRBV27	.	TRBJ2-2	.	TGTGCCAGCAGTTTAATGGTGAAACCGAACACCGGGGAGCTGTTTTTT	CASSLMVKPNTGELFF
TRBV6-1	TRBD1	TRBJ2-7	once	TGTGCCAGCAGACCTGCCCCGGGACAGCCCTACGAGCAGTACTTC	CASRPAPGQPYEQYF
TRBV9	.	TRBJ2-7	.	TGTGCCAGCAGCGTAGGGCCTCCCGGGACTTACTCCTACGAGCAGTACTTC	CASSVGPPGTYSYEQYF
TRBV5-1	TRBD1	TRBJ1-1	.	TGCGCCAGCAGCAAAGGACAGGCGAACACTGAAGCTTTCTTT	CASSKGQANTEAFF
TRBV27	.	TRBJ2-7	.	TGTGCCAGCAGCACAGGGCTTCAGCAGTACTTC	CASSTGLQQYF
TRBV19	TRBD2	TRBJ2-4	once	TGTGCCAGCGGAGTGGTGGCTAGCGGGAGTGACATTCAGTACTTC	CASGVVASGSDIQYF
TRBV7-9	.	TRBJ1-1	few	TGTGCCAGCACCCCAGGTCGGACACTCAACACTGAAGCTTTCTTT	CASTPGRTLNTEAFF
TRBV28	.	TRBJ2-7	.	TGTGCCAGCAGTCTCGATCGGGAGCAGTACTTC	CASSLDREQYF
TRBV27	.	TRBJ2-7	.	TGTGCCAGCAGGCCCGGGACTCAGAGCTCCTACGAGCAGTACTTC	CASRPGTQSSYEQYF
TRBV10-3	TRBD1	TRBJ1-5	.	TGTGCCACTAGACAGGGGGAAAATCAGCCCCAGCATTTT	CATRQGENQPQHF
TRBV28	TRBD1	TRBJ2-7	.	TGTGCCAGCAGCACCGGGACAGAGAATACGAACTCCTACGAGCAGTACTTC	CASSTGTENTNSYEQYF
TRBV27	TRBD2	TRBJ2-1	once	TGTGCCAGCAGCGTAGCGGGACCAACATACAATGAGCAGTTCTTC	CASSVAGPTYNEQFF
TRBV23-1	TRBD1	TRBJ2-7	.	TGCGCCAGCAGTCGCTCGGTGGGACAGGTAAACTACGAGCAGTACTTC	CASSRSVGQVNYEQYF
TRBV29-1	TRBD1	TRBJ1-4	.	TGCAGCGTTGTGGAGAGGGGGCAAGAGGAAAAACTGTTTTTT	CSVVERGQEEKLFF
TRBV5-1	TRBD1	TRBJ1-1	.	TGCGCCATCATGACAGGGGTTTGGGTAATGAACACTGAAGCTTTCTTT	CAIMTGVWVMNTEAFF
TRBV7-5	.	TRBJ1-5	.	TGTGCCAGACCCCCACCCGATCAGCCCCAGCATTTT	CARPPPDQPQHF
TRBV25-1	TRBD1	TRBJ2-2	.	TGTGCCAGCAGTGAGGGAGACAGGGGGCACACCGGGGAGCTGTTTTTT	CASSEGDRGHTGELFF
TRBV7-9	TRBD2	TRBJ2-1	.	TGTGCCAGCAGCTACCCCCTCGCGGCTAGCGGGCCTTACAATGAGCAGTTCTTC	CASSYPLAASGPYNEQFF
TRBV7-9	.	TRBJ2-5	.	TGTGCCAGCAGCCTCCGACAGAACCAAGAGACCCAGTACTTC	CASSLRQNQETQYF
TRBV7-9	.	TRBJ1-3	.	TGTGCCAGCAGCGTACAGGGCCAGGGTTTATATTTT	CASSVQGQGLYF
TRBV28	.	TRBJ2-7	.	TGTGCCAGCAGCGAGCGAGACAACCTACGCTGGGAGCAGTACTTC	CASSERDNLRWEQYF
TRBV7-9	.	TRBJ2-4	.	TGTGCCAGCAGCTTTTCCGGAAATCGCGGGGTTAACATTCAGTACTTC	CASSFSGNRGVNIQYF
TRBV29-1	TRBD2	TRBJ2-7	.	TGCAGCGTTTTTGTGGGACTAGATCCTACCCAGCAGTACTTC	CSVFVGLDPTQQYF
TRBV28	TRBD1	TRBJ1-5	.	TGTGCCAGCAGTACCGGACAGGGATATCAGCCCCAGCATTTT	CASSTGQGYQPQHF
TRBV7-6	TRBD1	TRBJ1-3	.	TGTGCCAGCAGCTTAGGGCTTTGGACAGGGGGTTCCTCTGGAAACACCATATATTTT	CASSLGLWTGGSSGNTIYF
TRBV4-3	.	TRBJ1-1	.	TGCGCCAGCAGCCCAGGGTCCCTCCCCACTGAAGCTTTCTTT	CASSPGSLPTEAFF
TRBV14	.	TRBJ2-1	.	TGTGCCAGCAGCCAAATAGCGGTCCTCTACAATGAGCAGTTCTTC	CASSQIAVLYNEQFF
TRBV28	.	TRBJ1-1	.	TGTGCCAGCAGTTATCGAGGATTTGCGATGAACACTGAAGCTTTCTTT	CASSYRGFAMNTEAFF
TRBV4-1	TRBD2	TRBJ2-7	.	TGCGCCAGCAGCCAAGGGAGCGAGCGGGAAACCTACGAGCAGTACTTC	CASSQGSERETYEQYF
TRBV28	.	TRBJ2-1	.	TGTGCCAGCAGTCAGAGACACATCCTCTACAATGAGCAGTTCTTC	CASSQRHILYNEQFF
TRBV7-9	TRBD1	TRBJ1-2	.	TGTGCCAGCAGCGCCTGGACAGGGATCAATTATGGCTACACCTTC	CASSAWTGINYGYTF
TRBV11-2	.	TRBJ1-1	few	TGTGCCAGCAGCTTAATGAACACTGAAGCTTTCTTT	CASSLMNTEAFF
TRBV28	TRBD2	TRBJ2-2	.	TGTGCCAGCAGTGTACGGGACTACCTATACACCGGGGAGCTGTTTTTT	CASSVRDYLYTGELFF
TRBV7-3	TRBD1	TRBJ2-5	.	TGTGCCAGCAGCCTAACAAGGACAGGGGAGGGGGAGACCCAGTACTTC	CASSLTRTGEGETQYF
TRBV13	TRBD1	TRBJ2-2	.	TGTGCCAGCAGCTCAGGGACAGGGGACACCGGGGAGCTGTTTTTT	CASSSGTGDTGELFF
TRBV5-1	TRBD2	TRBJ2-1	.	TGCGCCAGCAGCTTTCCCCCTAGCGGGATGGAGGATGAGCAGTTCTTC	CASSFPPSGMEDEQFF